This TCR beta chain was found in a study of naive and memory T cell subsets. The study's findings and limits: There was no ground truth to check naive and memory subset results. Possibly reflecting memory cells re-expressing CD45RA, a few larger clonotypes occurred in naive repertoires, especially CD8.

The V end lost 5 bases, the J end lost 8 bases, and 15 bases lay between the germline ends. The CDR3 runs 13 residues. Four subsets defined by CD45RA and CD27 were sorted after CD3, CD4, CD8 and live/dead staining. As to this clonotype: Its specificity is not known.

Two oligonucleotides, mixed equimolar, formed the beta constant-region primer covering TRBC1 and TRBC2. The ligated cDNA underwent four PCR rounds using SP2 and nested alpha and beta constant-region primers. The cDNA 3' end received a ligated single-stranded oligonucleotide carrying the SP2 primer and a 12-nucleotide UMI. TCRdb independently ran MiXCR on the UMI-ligation and nested PCR reads; one entry per CDR3 protein. The data contain over 100,000 distinct CDR3 sequences, roughly 15% of them singletons. This TCR came from a human donor in good health. The chain couples TRBV12-3 or TRBV12-4 to TRBJ1-2, with D perhaps matching TRBD1 (5 bases). The sample taken for sequencing was naive CD8+ T cells from blood. CDR3 sequence reads: CASSTGREEGYTF. The CDR3 bases are TGTGCCAGCAGTACGGGACGCGAGGAGGGCTACACCTTC.